This TCR beta chain is drawn from a study of CD8 T cells in ankylosing spondylitis. Overall study findings and caveats: Disease-linked clones reportedly showed significant enrichment in matched ankylosing spondylitis synovial fluid. Earlier work had already found some motif variants in reactive arthritis synovial fluid and blood. One TCR beta motif, made up of eight or nine highly homologous variants, appeared characteristic of ankylosing spondylitis blood.

Each TCR beta library was made by quantitative 5'-RACE that incorporated molecular barcodes. Each CDR3 protein gets one entry after TCRdb re-called the 5' RACE reads with MiXCR. The repertoire has some 240,000 distinct CDR3 sequences, 18% of them found once; the top ten carry roughly a third. About this clonotype itself: The antigen is not known.

The V gene lost 2 bases and the J gene lost 4 bases, with 11 bases spanning the gap. CDR1 is SGHAT and CDR2 is FQNNGV in the germline V gene. This CDR3 region has 15 residues. The receptor was isolated from a male donor with ankylosing spondylitis or in good health (not recorded which). The chain joins TRBV11-2 to TRBJ2-2, with a weak D call TRBD2 (5 bases). The source material was blood, either unsorted or a sorted T cell fraction (not recorded which). The CDR3 protein is CASSLLLGSTGELFF. The CDR3 DNA reads as TGTGCCAGCAGCTTACTACTAGGTAGCACCGGGGAGCTGTTTTTT.